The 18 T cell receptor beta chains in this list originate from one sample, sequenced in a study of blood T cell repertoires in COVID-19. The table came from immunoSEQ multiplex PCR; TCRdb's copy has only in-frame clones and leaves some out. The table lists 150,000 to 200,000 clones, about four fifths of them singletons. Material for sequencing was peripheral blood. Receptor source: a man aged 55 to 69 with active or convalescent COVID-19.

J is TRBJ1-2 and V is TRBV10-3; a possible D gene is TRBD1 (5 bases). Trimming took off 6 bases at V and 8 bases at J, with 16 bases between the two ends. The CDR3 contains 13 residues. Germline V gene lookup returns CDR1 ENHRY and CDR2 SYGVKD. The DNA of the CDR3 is TGTGCCATCAGCCCGGGGGGGTTCGAAGGCTACACCTTC. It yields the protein CAISPGGFEGYTF.

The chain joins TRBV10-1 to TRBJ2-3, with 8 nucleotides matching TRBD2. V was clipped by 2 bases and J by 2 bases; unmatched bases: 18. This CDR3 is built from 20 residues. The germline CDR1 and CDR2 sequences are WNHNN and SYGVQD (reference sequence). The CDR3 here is CASSEALAGSAGGSTDTQYF. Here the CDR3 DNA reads TGCGCCAGCAGTGAGGCACTGGCAGGGTCGGCGGGGGGTTCCACAGATACGCAGTATTTT.

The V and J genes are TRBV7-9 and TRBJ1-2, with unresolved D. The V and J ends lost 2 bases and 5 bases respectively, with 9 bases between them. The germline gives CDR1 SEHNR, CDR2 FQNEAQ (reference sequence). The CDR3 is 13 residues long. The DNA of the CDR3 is TGTGCCAGCAGCTTAAGCCAATTGTATGGCTACACCTTC. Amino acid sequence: CASSLSQLYGYTF. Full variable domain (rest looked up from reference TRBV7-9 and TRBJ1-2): DTGVSQNPRHKITKRGQNVTFRCDPISEHNRLYWYRQTLGQGPEFLTYFQNEAQLEKSRLLSDRFSAERPKGSFSTLEIQRTEQGDSAMYLCASSLSQLYGYTFGSGTRLTVV.

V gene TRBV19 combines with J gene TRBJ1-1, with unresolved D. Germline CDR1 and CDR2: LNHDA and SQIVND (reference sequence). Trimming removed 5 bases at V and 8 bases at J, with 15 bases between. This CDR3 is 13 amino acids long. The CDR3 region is CASSPRLEPEAFF. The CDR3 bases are TGTGCCAGTAGTCCACGATTAGAACCCGAAGCTTTCTTT.

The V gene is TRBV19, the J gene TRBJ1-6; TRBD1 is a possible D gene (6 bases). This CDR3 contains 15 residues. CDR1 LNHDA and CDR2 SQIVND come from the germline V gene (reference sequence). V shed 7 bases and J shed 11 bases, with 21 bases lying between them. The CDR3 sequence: CASTSGRTEPTPLHF. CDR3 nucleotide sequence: TGTGCCAGTACCAGCGGTCGGACAGAGCCTACACCCCTCCACTTT.

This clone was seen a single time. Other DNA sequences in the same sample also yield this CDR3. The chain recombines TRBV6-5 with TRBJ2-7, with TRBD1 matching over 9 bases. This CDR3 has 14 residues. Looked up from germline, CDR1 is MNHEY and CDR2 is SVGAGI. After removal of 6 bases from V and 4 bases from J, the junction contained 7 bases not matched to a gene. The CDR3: CASRPPGQGYEQYF. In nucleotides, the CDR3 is TGTGCCAGCAGACCTCCGGGACAGGGTTACGAGCAGTACTTC.

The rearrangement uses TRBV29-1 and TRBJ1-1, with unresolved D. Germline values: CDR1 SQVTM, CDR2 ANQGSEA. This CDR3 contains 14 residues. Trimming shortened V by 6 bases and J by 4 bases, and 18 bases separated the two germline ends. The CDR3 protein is CSVNLASGSTEAFF. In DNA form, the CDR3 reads TGCAGCGTCAACCTGGCGAGCGGGAGCACTGAAGCTTTCTTT.

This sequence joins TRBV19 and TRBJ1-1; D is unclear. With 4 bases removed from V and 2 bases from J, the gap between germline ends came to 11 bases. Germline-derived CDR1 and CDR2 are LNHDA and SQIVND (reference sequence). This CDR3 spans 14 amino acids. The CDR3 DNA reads TGTGCCAGTAGTAGGGTCGGAGTTAACACTGAAGCTTTCTTT. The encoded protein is CASSRVGVNTEAFF.

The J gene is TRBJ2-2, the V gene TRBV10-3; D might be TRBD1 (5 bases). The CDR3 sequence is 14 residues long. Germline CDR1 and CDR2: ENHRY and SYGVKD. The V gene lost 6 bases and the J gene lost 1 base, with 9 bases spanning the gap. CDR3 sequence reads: CAIRDQGNTGELFF. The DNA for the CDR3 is TGTGCCATCAGGGACCAGGGGAACACCGGGGAGCTGTTTTTT.

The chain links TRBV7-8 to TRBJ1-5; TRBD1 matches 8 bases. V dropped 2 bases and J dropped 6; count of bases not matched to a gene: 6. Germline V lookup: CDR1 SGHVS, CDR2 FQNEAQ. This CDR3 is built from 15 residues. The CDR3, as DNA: TGTGCCAGCAGCTTATCTTCAGGGGGCGTTCAGCCCCAGCATTTT. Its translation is CASSLSSGGVQPQHF.

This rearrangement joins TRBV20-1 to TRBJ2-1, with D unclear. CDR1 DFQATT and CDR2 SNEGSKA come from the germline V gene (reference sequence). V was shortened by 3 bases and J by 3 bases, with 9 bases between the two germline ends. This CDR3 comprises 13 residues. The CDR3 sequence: CSASPPGYNEQFF. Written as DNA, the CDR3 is TGCAGTGCTAGTCCTCCGGGCTACAATGAGCAGTTCTTC.

CDR3 sequence reads: CASSLGLSNEQFF. The CDR3 DNA reads TGTGCCAGCAGCTTAGGACTATCCAATGAGCAGTTCTTC. The chain couples TRBV7-2 to TRBJ2-1; D might be TRBD2 (5 bases). Germline assignment: CDR1 SGHTA and CDR2 FQGNSA. Trimming removed 1 base from V and 6 bases from J, with 7 bases in between. The CDR3 sequence is 13 residues long.

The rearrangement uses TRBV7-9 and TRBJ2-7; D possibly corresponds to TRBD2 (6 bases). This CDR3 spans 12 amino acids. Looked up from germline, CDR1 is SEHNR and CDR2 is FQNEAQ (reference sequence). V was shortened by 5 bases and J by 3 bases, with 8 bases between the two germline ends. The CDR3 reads CASSARGYEQYF. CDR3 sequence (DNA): TGTGCCAGCAGCGCGCGGGGCTACGAGCAGTACTTC.

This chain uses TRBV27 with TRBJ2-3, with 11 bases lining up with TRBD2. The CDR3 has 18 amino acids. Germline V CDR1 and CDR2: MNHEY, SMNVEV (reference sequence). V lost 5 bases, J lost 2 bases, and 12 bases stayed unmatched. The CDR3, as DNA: TGTGCCAGCAGTCCCCGAGTAGGGACTAGCGGTATCACAGATACGCAGTATTTT. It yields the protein CASSPRVGTSGITDTQYF.

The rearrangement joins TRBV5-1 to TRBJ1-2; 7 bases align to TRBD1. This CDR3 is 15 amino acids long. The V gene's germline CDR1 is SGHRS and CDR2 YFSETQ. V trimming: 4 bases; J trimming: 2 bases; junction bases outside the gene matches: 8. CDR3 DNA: TGCGCCAGCAGCCAGCAGACAGGGATGAACTATGGCTACACCTTC. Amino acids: CASSQQTGMNYGYTF.

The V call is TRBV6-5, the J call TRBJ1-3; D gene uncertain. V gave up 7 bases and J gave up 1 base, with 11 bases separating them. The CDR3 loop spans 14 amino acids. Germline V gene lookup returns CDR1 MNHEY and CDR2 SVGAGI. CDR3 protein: CASMELGSGNTIYF. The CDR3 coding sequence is TGTGCCAGCATGGAGCTCGGTTCTGGAAACACCATATATTTT.

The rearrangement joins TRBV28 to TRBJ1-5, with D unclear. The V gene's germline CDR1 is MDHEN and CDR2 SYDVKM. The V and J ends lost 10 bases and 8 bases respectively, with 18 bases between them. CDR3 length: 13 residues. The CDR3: CAICRQAHEPQHF. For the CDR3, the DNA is TGTGCCATCTGCCGCCAGGCTCATGAGCCCCAGCATTTT.

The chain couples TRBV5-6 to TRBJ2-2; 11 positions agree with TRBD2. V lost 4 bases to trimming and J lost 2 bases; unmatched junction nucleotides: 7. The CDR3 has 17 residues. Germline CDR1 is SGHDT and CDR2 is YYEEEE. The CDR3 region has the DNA TGTGCCAGCAGCAGTCCCGGGACTAGCGGAAACACCGGGGAGCTGTTTTTT. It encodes CASSSPGTSGNTGELFF.